This TCR beta chain was sequenced during a study of human T cells and chemical hapten exposure. Study background: During the roughly 24-week study period, patients had diphenylcyclopropenone applied to the scalp every week. Small volume differences among pooled libraries mainly caused per-sample TCR yield variation. Findings of the study overall: After DPC sensitization, TCRs above 1 in 1000 frequency showed no change. Patch test score rose with PT1 expanded TCRs, significant at 8, 16, 32, not 4.

Turning to this clonotype: No antigen is known for it.

TCRdb reanalysed the RACE reads using MiXCR and keeps one entry per CDR3 protein. The sample comprises 85,000 to 120,000 distinct CDR3 sequences, 12% of which are singletons, and 1.5% to 2% rests with the top ten. Trimming shortened V by 2 bases and J by 8 bases, and 9 bases separated the two germline ends. CDR1 is MNHNY and CDR2 is SVGAGI in the germline V gene (reference sequence). CDR3 length equals 13 residues. The time point is: pre-sensitization, week 0. The sample's treatment: therapeutic diphenylcyclopropenone sensitization with weekly scalp DPC. The clonotype comes from a woman in her fifties or sixties with alopecia areata. Some clones in this sample may be carry-over from other donors' samples. This chain joins TRBV6-6 and TRBJ1-4, with D uncertain. Sample: whole blood, taken in connection with sensitization to the hapten diphenylcyclopropenone (DPC). The CDR3, as DNA: TGTGCCAGCAGTTACGAAGGGCGCGAAAAACTGTTTTTT. Amino acid sequence: CASSYEGREKLFF.